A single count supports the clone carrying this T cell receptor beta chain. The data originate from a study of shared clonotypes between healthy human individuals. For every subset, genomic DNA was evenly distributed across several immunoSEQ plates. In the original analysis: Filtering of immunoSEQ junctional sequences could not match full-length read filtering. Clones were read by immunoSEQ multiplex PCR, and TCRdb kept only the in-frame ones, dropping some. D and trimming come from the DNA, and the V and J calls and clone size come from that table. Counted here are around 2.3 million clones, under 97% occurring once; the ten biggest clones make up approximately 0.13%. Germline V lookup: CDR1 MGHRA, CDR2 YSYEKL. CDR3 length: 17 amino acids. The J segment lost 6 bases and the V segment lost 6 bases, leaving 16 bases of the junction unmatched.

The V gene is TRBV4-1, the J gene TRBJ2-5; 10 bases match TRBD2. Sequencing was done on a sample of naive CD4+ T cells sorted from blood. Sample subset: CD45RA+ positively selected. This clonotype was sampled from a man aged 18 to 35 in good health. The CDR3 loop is CASSRPSGTSEGKTQYF. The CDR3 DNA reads TGCGCCAGCAGTCGCCCTTCCGGGACTAGCGAAGGAAAGACCCAGTACTTC.